This T cell receptor beta chain is drawn from a study of blood T cell repertoires in COVID-19. On the study more broadly: Sites in the United States, Italy and Spain provided acute and convalescent COVID-19 samples. Sources were T cells, B-cell-depleted T cells, or PBMCs; the material itself was cDNA or gDNA.

A single count supports this clone. Original methodology: Researchers report that nucleated cell counts were estimated from reference gene primer amplification. The repertoire was sequenced with immunoSEQ multiplex PCR; TCRdb's copy has only in-frame clones and lacks some. Clone size and V and J calls were adopted from that table, with D and trimming inferred from the DNA. The data hold fewer than 200,000 clones, with roughly 77% observed a single time. Germline CDR1 and CDR2: SEHNR and FQNEAQ (reference sequence). Trimming removed 1 base from V and 11 bases from J; junction bases left unmatched: 2. The CDR3 sequence is 12 residues long.

V usage is TRBV7-9 and J usage is TRBJ1-5; 7 bases align to TRBD1. Sequenced: peripheral blood. This TCR was sampled from a man in his sixties or seventies with active or convalescent COVID-19. The CDR3 nucleotides are TGTGCCAGCAGCTTAGAGGACAGGACCCAGCATTTT. It yields the protein CASSLEDRTQHF.